This record looks at one T cell receptor (beta chain) sequence and its context. Its antigen is as yet unknown. TCRdb's copy holds only in-frame clones and misses some; the assay was immunoSEQ multiplex PCR. The data contain about 38,000 clones, roughly 70% of them singletons. These data come from a study of vaccination effects on CD4 cells after COVID-19. Study-level information: Each person got two doses of an mRNA SARS-CoV-2 vaccine, BNT162b2 or mRNA-1273.

Sequencing was preceded by expansion of antigen-specific CD4+ T cells with viral peptide pools in the ViraFEST assay. Researchers isolated CD4+ T cells once approximately eleven days of culture had elapsed. Vaccinees lacked prior SARS-CoV-2 infection and tested negative for nucleocapsid antibodies. Each culture had half its medium swapped for IL-2 medium on days 3 and 7. Trimming left V 4 bases short and J 4 bases short, with 34 bases between. Per germline, CDR1 MGHRA and CDR2 YSYEKL. The length of the CDR3 is 21 residues. The sequence derives from a human donor who received a COVID-19 vaccine. This chain joins TRBV4-1 and TRBJ1-2, with D hard to call. Sample: CD4+ T cells from PBMCs cultured with SARS-CoV-2 spike peptides, taken before COVID-19 vaccination. The CDR3 region is CASSPSLVNSLTRRTFYGYTF. The CDR3 DNA sequence: TGCGCCAGCAGCCCTTCGCTCGTGAACTCCCTTACTCGCCGTACTTTCTATGGCTACACCTTC.